The 22 T cell receptor beta chains below were found in one sample sequenced in a study of post-analysis software for immune sequencing data. Regarding the study as a whole: There were roughly 5 TRBV segments more frequent in patients than controls, and TRBV5-6, TRBV5-1 and TRBV20-1 were among them.

The library was made from cDNA and included unique molecular identifiers. One entry per CDR3 protein, called by TCRdb with MiXCR from the PCR reads. In the table there are hundreds of thousands of distinct CDR3 sequences, approximately 46% of which are singletons. These receptors have no identified antigens. The specimen sequenced was blood. The source is a girl between 5 and 17 years old with multiple sclerosis.

The chain recombines TRBV5-1 with TRBJ2-1, with 10 bases fitting TRBD2. V lost 0 bases to trimming and J lost 9 bases; unmatched junction nucleotides: 6. This CDR3 spans 15 amino acids. CDR1 is SGHRS and CDR2 is YFSETQ in the germline V gene. This CDR3 reads CASSLVLAGGSEQFF. In nucleotides, the CDR3 is TGCGCCAGCAGCTTGGTTTTAGCGGGAGGATCTGAGCAGTTCTTC.

This chain connects TRBV6-5 to TRBJ2-5, with a possible D match to TRBD2 (6 bases). The CDR3 sequence is 14 residues long. V was pared by 0 bases and J by 5 bases, with 10 bases between. Germline V lookup: CDR1 MNHEY, CDR2 SVGAGI. CDR3 in amino acids: CASSYSNSGETQYF. CDR3 nucleotide sequence: TGTGCCAGCAGTTACTCTAACAGCGGGGAGACCCAGTACTTC.

This sequence joins TRBV7-9 and TRBJ2-1, with 12 nucleotides matching TRBD2. J lost 3 bases, V lost 5 bases, and 5 bases had no gene match. Germline V gene sequence: CDR1 SEHNR, CDR2 FQNEAQ (reference sequence). The CDR3 sequence is 16 residues long. This chain's CDR3 is CASSQTSGGIYNEQFF. CDR3 nucleotides: TGTGCCAGCAGCCAAACTAGCGGGGGGATCTACAATGAGCAGTTCTTC. The entire variable domain, with the rest obtained from reference TRBV7-9 and TRBJ2-1, is as follows: DTGVSQNPRHKITKRGQNVTFRCDPISEHNRLYWYRQTLGQGPEFLTYFQNEAQLEKSRLLSDRFSAERPKGSFSTLEIQRTEQGDSAMYLCASSQTSGGIYNEQFFGPGTRLTVL.

The rearrangement joins TRBV29-1 to TRBJ2-1, with a weak D call TRBD2 (6 bases). The CDR3 has 14 residues. Trimming pared 2 bases from V and 6 bases from J, leaving 14 bases between. Germline CDR1 is SQVTM and CDR2 is ANQGSEA. The DNA for the CDR3 is TGCAGCGTTGAAAACCCGGGAGTCGTCAATGAGCAGTTCTTC. Its translation is CSVENPGVVNEQFF.

About this clonotype: Mismatch with germline at one junction end may stem from a read error. The V call is TRBV29-1, the J call TRBJ2-1; 9 bases agree with TRBD2. The CDR3 loop spans 15 amino acids. Per the germline V gene, CDR1 is SQVTM and CDR2 is ANQGSEA. CDR3 sequence reads: CSLEKAGGPYNEQFF. The CDR3 coding sequence is TGCAGCCTTGAAAAGGCGGGAGGGCCGTACAATGAGCAGTTCTTC.

This chain connects TRBV5-1 to TRBJ2-7, with 10 bases aligning to TRBD1. Germline values: CDR1 SGHRS, CDR2 YFSETQ. The CDR3 runs to 16 residues. The V segment lost 0 bases and the J segment 4 bases; nucleotides outside the gene matches: 7. This CDR3 reads CASSLVPGTGAYEQYF. The DNA for the CDR3 is TGCGCCAGCAGCTTGGTACCCGGGACAGGGGCTTACGAGCAGTACTTC.

The rearrangement links TRBV6-6 to TRBJ1-1; D is undetermined. V was trimmed by 8 bases and J by 11 bases, leaving 9 bases between them. Per germline, CDR1 MNHNY and CDR2 SVGAGI (reference sequence). The CDR3 contains 9 residues. In DNA form, the CDR3 reads TGTGCCAGCCGCCGAGAGGCTTTCTTT. Amino acids: CASRREAFF.

This clonotype was counted only a few times. The rearrangement joins TRBV28 to TRBJ2-7; TRBD2 matches 14 bases. The V gene end was trimmed by 5 bases and the J gene end by 6 bases; junction bases not matched to a gene: 6. Per the germline V gene, CDR1 is MDHEN and CDR2 is SYDVKM. The CDR3 length is 15 residues. CDR3 in amino acids: CASSIAGLAGVEQYF. The CDR3 DNA sequence: TGTGCCAGCAGTATAGCGGGACTAGCGGGAGTCGAGCAGTACTTC.

A few counts support this clonotype. The V gene is TRBV20-1, the J gene TRBJ2-7; D is undetermined. This CDR3 has 15 residues. Germline V gives CDR1 DFQATT, CDR2 SNEGSKA (reference sequence). Trimming removed 1 base at V and 2 bases at J, with 15 bases between. CDR3 loop: CSARGLLHSPYEQYF. The CDR3 bases are TGCAGTGCTAGAGGACTCCTCCATTCCCCCTACGAGCAGTACTTC.

The J gene is TRBJ1-2, the V gene TRBV12-3 or TRBV12-4; no reliable D call. CDR3 length: 15 amino acids. Trimming left V 2 bases short and J 4 bases short, with 14 bases between. The CDR3 is CASSLIPVEPYGYTF. In DNA form, the CDR3 reads TGTGCCAGCAGTTTAATTCCCGTGGAACCCTATGGCTACACCTTC.

Here the CDR3 reads CSARDGEGYGYTF. CDR3 nucleotide sequence: TGCAGTGCTAGAGATGGGGAGGGGTATGGCTACACCTTC. The V gene is TRBV20-1, the J gene TRBJ1-2; possibly TRBD1 for D (5 bases). The V end lost 0 bases, the J end lost 5 bases, and 10 bases lay between the germline ends. The CDR3 totals 13 residues. Germline-derived CDR1 and CDR2 are DFQATT and SNEGSKA (reference sequence).

This chain links TRBV7-2 with TRBJ1-2; the D is unclear. V was cut by 5 bases and J by 8 bases, with 18 bases left in between. The CDR3 sequence is 14 residues long. Germline loops: CDR1 SGHTA, CDR2 FQGNSA. The DNA for the CDR3 is TGTGCCAGCAGCCCTCTCGGCGGACTAGCGGGCTACACCTTC. Protein: CASSPLGGLAGYTF.

The V gene is TRBV5-1, the J gene TRBJ1-1; D is unresolved. The CDR3 runs to 17 residues. Germline CDR1 reads SGHRS; CDR2 reads YFSETQ. V was shortened by 0 bases and J by 2 bases, with 17 bases between the two germline ends. This CDR3 is CASSLAILAGINTEAFF. CDR3 nucleotide sequence: TGCGCCAGCAGCTTGGCAATTTTGGCGGGTATCAACACTGAAGCTTTCTTT.

V gene TRBV27 combines with J gene TRBJ1-2; D is perhaps TRBD1 (6 bases). V shed 8 bases and J shed 5 bases, with 15 bases lying between them. In germline, CDR1 is MNHEY, CDR2 SMNVEV (reference sequence). The CDR3 spans 13 residues. CDR3 sequence reads: CASRGPWLYGYTF. In DNA, the CDR3 is TGTGCCAGCCGGGGGCCCTGGCTGTATGGCTACACCTTC.

A few counts support this clonotype. The chain has TRBV27 and TRBJ2-7; 10 bases line up with TRBD2. Germline assignment: CDR1 MNHEY and CDR2 SMNVEV (reference sequence). The V gene end was trimmed by 6 bases and the J gene end by 2 bases; junction bases not matched to a gene: 7. This CDR3 is 15 amino acids long. As DNA, the CDR3 is TGTGCCAGCAGGGAAAGCGGGAGGGCCCCCTACGAGCAGTACTTC. It encodes CASRESGRAPYEQYF.

CDR3 DNA sequence: TGTGCCAGCAGCTTAGCGAGGGCGAAGCGGGACGATGAGCAGTTCTTC. Amino acids: CASSLARAKRDDEQFF. The chain is built from TRBV7-8 and TRBJ2-1; 7 positions agree with TRBD2. Germline V gene sequence: CDR1 SGHVS, CDR2 FQNEAQ. Losses at the gene ends were 0 bases for V and 8 bases for J; bases not matched to a gene: 10. The CDR3 has 16 amino acids.

This chain links TRBV4-1 with TRBJ1-6, with 8 bases identical to TRBD1. CDR3 length: 17 residues. Germline V lookup: CDR1 MGHRA, CDR2 YSYEKL. The junction had 11 bases not matched to a gene; V was cut back by 3 bases and J by 7 bases. The CDR3 region has the DNA TGCGCCAGCAGCCAGGAAAGTTCAGGGGGCAGGAATTCACCCCTCCACTTT. It codes for CASSQESSGGRNSPLHF.

The rearrangement links TRBV7-2 to TRBJ2-5, with a possible D match to TRBD1 (5 bases). The J call may be mistaken, given a closer DNA end match to TRBJ2-7. The CDR3 covers 18 residues. Germline CDR1 reads SGHTA; CDR2 reads FQGNSA. This CDR3 is CASSSNPSSFRDLYEQYF. CDR3 nucleotides: TGTGCCAGCAGCTCAAACCCAAGCTCCTTCAGGGATCTGTACGAGCAGTACTTC.

V gene TRBV24-1 combines with J gene TRBJ2-1; a weak D match, TRBD2 (7 bases). V lost 2 bases and J 8 bases, leaving 12 bases between the germline ends. The length of the CDR3 is 14 residues. Germline loops: CDR1 KGHDR, CDR2 SFDVKD. The DNA for the CDR3 is TGTGCCACCAGTGATTCGGGGGCGGGAGATGAGCAGTTCTTC. This codes for CATSDSGAGDEQFF.

The chain recombines TRBV28 with TRBJ1-2; the D gene is possibly TRBD1 (5 bases). The CDR3 sequence is 15 residues long. The germline CDR1 and CDR2 sequences are MDHEN and SYDVKM. V was shortened by 2 bases and J by 5 bases, with 15 bases between the two germline ends. CDR3 sequence reads: CASSLEQAYSYGYTF. The CDR3 region has the DNA TGTGCCAGCAGTTTAGAACAGGCCTACTCGTATGGCTACACCTTC.

As for this clonotype: The junction departs from the called germline gene at one end, perhaps through a read error. V is TRBV7-6 and J is TRBJ2-1; 10 positions agree with TRBD2. The length of the CDR3 is 17 residues. From germline, CDR1 is SGHVS and CDR2 FNYEAQ. The CDR3: CASSLDLAGARYNERFF. CDR3 DNA sequence: TGTGCCAGCAGCTTAGACCTAGCGGGAGCGCGTTACAATGAGCGGTTCTTC. Combining the CDR3 with reference TRBV7-6 and TRBJ2-1 gives the whole variable domain GAGVSQSPRYKVTKRGQDVALRCDPISGHVSLYWYRQALGQGPEFLTYFNYEAQQDKSGLPNDRFSAERPEGSISTLTIQRTEQRDSAMYRCASSLDLAGARYNERFFGPGTRLTVL.

This clonotype has only a few counts. The chain is built from TRBV6-5 and TRBJ1-2, with TRBD1 identical over 8 bases. J lost 0 bases, V lost 4 bases, and 4 bases had no gene match. Germline CDR1 and CDR2: MNHEY and SVGAGI. The CDR3 extends over 15 amino acids. This CDR3 is CASSFDRGSNYGYTF. The DNA of the CDR3 is TGTGCCAGCAGTTTCGACAGGGGTTCTAACTATGGCTACACCTTC.